Shown below are 8 T cell receptor beta chains from a single sample sequenced in a study of PD-L1 blockade in urothelial cancer. The time point was: peripheral blood 6 weeks after treatment start. The table came from immunoSEQ multiplex PCR; TCRdb's copy has only in-frame clones and leaves some out. Found here are just over 35,000 clones, roughly 82% of them singletons; the top ten hold more than 9%. Sequencing used PBMCs, obtained around atezolizumab (anti-PD-L1) treatment. The receptors come from a man in his forties or fifties with urothelial cancer.

This chain uses TRBV30 with TRBJ2-7; D unresolved. Trimming took off 3 bases at V and 5 bases at J, with 20 bases between the two ends. Germline V gives CDR1 GTSNPN, CDR2 SVGIG (reference sequence). The CDR3 length is 15 residues. This chain's CDR3 is CAWRIPLGTTNEQYF. The CDR3 DNA follows: TGTGCCTGGAGAATCCCCTTGGGTACCACTAACGAGCAGTACTTC.

This sequence joins TRBV5-1 and TRBJ2-7; TRBD1 aligns across 7 bases. This CDR3 is 14 amino acids long. V was pared by 3 bases and J by 2 bases, with 5 bases of the junction left unmatched. Looked up from germline, CDR1 is SGHRS and CDR2 is YFSETQ. The CDR3 loop is CASSSGQATYEQYF. The DNA for the CDR3 is TGCGCCAGCAGCTCAGGACAGGCCACCTACGAGCAGTACTTC.

The J gene is TRBJ2-2, the V gene TRBV10-2; 14 nucleotides match TRBD2. The CDR3 extends over 16 amino acids. The J segment lost 4 bases and the V segment lost 9 bases, leaving 7 bases of the junction unmatched. Germline values: CDR1 WSHSY, CDR2 SAAADI. Written as DNA, the CDR3 is TGCGCCAGTTCGGGACTAGCGGGAGAGGTCACCGGGGAGCTGTTTTTT. Protein product: CASSGLAGEVTGELFF.

This chain connects TRBV4-3 to TRBJ2-2, with D perhaps matching TRBD1 (6 bases). This CDR3 has 15 amino acids. V lost 6 bases and J lost 2, with 13 bases in between. Germline CDR1 is LGHNA and CDR2 is YSLEER. The CDR3 coding sequence is TGCGCCAGCAGTTACCACAGGGATAACACCGGGGAGCTGTTTTTT. Protein product: CASSYHRDNTGELFF.

The CDR3 loop reads CASSHGTGNGYTF. The DNA of the CDR3 is TGTGCCAGCAGCCATGGAACAGGCAATGGCTACACCTTC. V and J are TRBV7-9 and TRBJ1-2, with TRBD1 as a possible D gene (5 bases). CDR3 length equals 13 residues. CDR1 SEHNR and CDR2 FQNEAQ come from the germline V gene (reference sequence). The V and J ends lost 5 bases and 6 bases respectively, with 13 bases between them.

This rearrangement joins TRBV5-8 to TRBJ2-7; 7 nucleotides agree with TRBD2. Germline CDR1 and CDR2: SGHTS and YDEGEE. The CDR3 sequence is 17 residues long. Unmatched junction bases numbered 15, after V lost 2 bases and J lost 4 bases. The CDR3 sequence: CASSLNFLGGTPYEQYF. The CDR3 DNA reads as TGTGCCAGCAGCTTAAATTTTCTGGGAGGGACTCCTTACGAGCAGTACTTC.

The chain joins TRBV5-1 to TRBJ2-5, with 15 bases aligning to TRBD2. From germline, CDR1 is SGHRS and CDR2 YFSETQ. The length of the CDR3 is 18 residues. V shed 1 base and J 5 bases; nucleotides not matched to a gene: 9. CDR3: CASSLFGGLAGGDETQYF. CDR3 sequence (DNA): TGCGCCAGCAGCTTGTTCGGCGGACTAGCGGGAGGGGATGAGACCCAGTACTTC.

This clone was recorded once. The gene calls are TRBV4-1 and TRBJ2-2; D may be TRBD2 (5 bases). The CDR3 is 14 residues long. CDR1 and CDR2 (germline): MGHRA, YSYEKL. V lost 1 base, J lost 6 bases, and 9 bases lay in between. The DNA of the CDR3 is TGCGCCAGCAGCCAAGGGCTAGCAGCCGGGGAGCTGTTTTTT. This codes for CASSQGLAAGELFF.